The 10 T cell receptor beta chains below come from one sample, sequenced in a study of regulatory T cells in long-lasting Graves disease. As for time point: newly diagnosed GD, antithyroid drugs for less than 3 months. Extracted PBMC RNA gave rise to the TCR library. Researchers made TCR beta libraries by using iRepertoire HTBI primers and running Arm-PCR on CDR3 regions. TCRdb reanalysed the multiplex PCR reads using MiXCR and keeps one entry per CDR3 protein. The sample carries around 250,000 distinct CDR3 sequences, roughly 18% recorded once. The sequenced sample was peripheral blood mononuclear cells (PBMCs), obtained at new diagnosis, from a patient treated with antithyroid drugs. The receptor set was obtained from a female donor with Graves disease.

This clonotype was seen more than once but under ten times. The rearrangement links TRBV7-3 to TRBJ1-2; D gene ambiguous. CDR1 is SGHTA and CDR2 is FQGTGA in the germline V gene. The CDR3 runs to 15 residues. V lost 1 base to trimming and J lost 6 bases, with 15 bases between them. In DNA form, the CDR3 reads TGTGCCAGCAGCTTAATGTGGGAGGGCGTCGATGGCTACACCTTC. Its protein product is CASSLMWEGVDGYTF.

This clonotype was counted many times. The CDR3 reads CATRGVGYEQYF. CDR3 coding DNA: TGTGCCACCAGGGGCGTAGGCTACGAGCAGTACTTC. The chain combines TRBV24-1 with TRBJ2-7; unclear D gene. Germline loops: CDR1 KGHDR, CDR2 SFDVKD. This CDR3 spans 12 amino acids. Trimming stripped 7 bases from V and 3 bases from J, with 9 bases between.

Many counts were recorded for this clonotype. This sequence joins TRBV10-3 and TRBJ2-3; 10 positions match TRBD2. Germline lookup yields CDR1 ENHRY and CDR2 SYGVKD. The CDR3 is 19 amino acids. The J segment lost 3 bases and the V segment lost 2 bases, leaving 14 bases of the junction unmatched. CDR3 nucleotides: TGTGCCATCAGTGAGACGAGGCGGAGCGGGAGGGCCAAGACAGATACGCAGTATTTT. Translated, it gives CAISETRRSGRAKTDTQYF.

This clonotype has at least ten counts. The rearrangement joins TRBV7-3 to TRBJ2-2, with 8 bases matching TRBD1. The CDR3 is 15 amino acids. After removal of 5 bases from V and 1 base from J, the junction contained 3 bases not matched to a gene. Germline V CDR1 and CDR2: SGHTA, FQGTGA. CDR3 in amino acids: CASSPGQGNTGELFF. In nucleotides, the CDR3 is TGTGCCAGCAGCCCCGGACAGGGGAACACCGGGGAGCTGTTTTTT.

There are many counts of this clonotype. The CDR3 nucleotides read TGTGCCAGTGAACAGGGCCGCTATGGCTACACCTTC. It translates to CASEQGRYGYTF. J is TRBJ1-2 and V is TRBV28, with D possibly TRBD1 on 6 matching bases. Germline V CDR1 and CDR2: MDHEN, SYDVKM. V lost 9 bases and J 4 bases, leaving 12 bases between the germline ends. The CDR3 totals 12 residues.

The chain has TRBV12-3 or TRBV12-4 and TRBJ1-1; TRBD1 matches 8 bases. Trimming cost V 5 bases and J 4 bases; bases outside gene matches: 9. CDR3 length equals 15 residues. In DNA, the CDR3 is TGTGCCAGCAGTCCGAACAGGGGGTCCGTCACTGAAGCTTTCTTT. Translation: CASSPNRGSVTEAFF.

This clonotype was recorded at least ten times. The genes are TRBV29-1 and TRBJ1-1; D gene unclear. The germline V gene encodes CDR1 SQVTM and CDR2 ANQGSEA. The CDR3 loop spans 13 amino acids. The V gene lost 4 bases and the J gene lost 2 bases, with 11 bases spanning the gap. The DNA of the CDR3 is TGCAGCGTTGGGGATGCGGCAAACACTGAAGCTTTCTTT. Translated: CSVGDAANTEAFF.

This clonotype was recorded a few times. The gene calls are TRBV6-1 and TRBJ2-7, with D unresolved. Deletions cut 5 bases from V and 2 bases from J, with 7 bases between. The CDR3 is made up of 12 amino acids. Germline values: CDR1 MNHNS, CDR2 SASEGT. CDR3 coding DNA: TGTGCCAGCAGTAAGGGAACCTACGAGCAGTACTTC. Its translation is CASSKGTYEQYF.

This clonotype has a count of ten or more. The chain uses TRBV7-2 and TRBJ1-2; D is ambiguous. The V and J ends lost 7 bases and 4 bases respectively, with 19 bases between them. Germline CDR1 reads SGHTA; CDR2 reads FQGNSA. This CDR3 spans 15 amino acids. CDR3 amino acids: CASNEVGSKGYGYTF. CDR3 in DNA: TGTGCCAGCAACGAGGTGGGCAGCAAGGGCTATGGCTACACCTTC.

This clonotype has a handful of counts. Possible read error: a much larger clone is one base away. The CDR3 loop reads CASTEGVGYGYTF. CDR3 bases: TGTGCCAGCACAGAGGGGGTTGGCTATGGCTACACCTTC. The chain recombines TRBV12-3 or TRBV12-4 with TRBJ1-2, with a tentative D call TRBD1 (6 bases). V was trimmed by 7 bases and J by 4 bases, leaving 13 bases between them. The CDR3 length is 13 residues.